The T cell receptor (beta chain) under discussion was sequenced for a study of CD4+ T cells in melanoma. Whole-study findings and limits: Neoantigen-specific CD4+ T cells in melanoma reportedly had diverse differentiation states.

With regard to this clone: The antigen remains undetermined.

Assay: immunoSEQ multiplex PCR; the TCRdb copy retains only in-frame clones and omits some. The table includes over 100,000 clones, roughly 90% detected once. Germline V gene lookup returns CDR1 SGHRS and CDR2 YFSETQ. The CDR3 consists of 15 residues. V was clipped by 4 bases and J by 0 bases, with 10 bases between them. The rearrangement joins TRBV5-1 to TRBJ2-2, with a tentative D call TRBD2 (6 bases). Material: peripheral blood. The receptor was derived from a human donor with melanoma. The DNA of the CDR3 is TGCGCCAGCAGCCTCTGGGACTCGAACACCGGGGAGCTGTTTTTT. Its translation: CASSLWDSNTGELFF.